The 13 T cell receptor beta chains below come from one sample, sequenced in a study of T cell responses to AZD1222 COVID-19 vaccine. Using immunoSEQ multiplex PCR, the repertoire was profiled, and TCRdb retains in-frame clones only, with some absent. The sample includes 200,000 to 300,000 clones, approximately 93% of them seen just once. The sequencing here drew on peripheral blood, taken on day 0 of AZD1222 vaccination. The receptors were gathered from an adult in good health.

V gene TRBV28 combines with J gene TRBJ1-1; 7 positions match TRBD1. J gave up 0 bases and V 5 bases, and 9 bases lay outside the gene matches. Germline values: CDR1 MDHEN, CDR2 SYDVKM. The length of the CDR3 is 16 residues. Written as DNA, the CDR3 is TGTGCCAGCAGTCCTATGGAGACAGGGATGAACACTGAAGCTTTCTTT. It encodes CASSPMETGMNTEAFF.

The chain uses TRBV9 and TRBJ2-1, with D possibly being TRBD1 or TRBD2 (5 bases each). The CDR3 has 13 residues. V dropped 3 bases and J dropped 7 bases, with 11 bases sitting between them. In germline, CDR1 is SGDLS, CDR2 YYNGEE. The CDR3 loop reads CASSEGTGNEQFF. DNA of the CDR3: TGTGCCAGCAGCGAGGGGACGGGGAATGAGCAGTTCTTC.

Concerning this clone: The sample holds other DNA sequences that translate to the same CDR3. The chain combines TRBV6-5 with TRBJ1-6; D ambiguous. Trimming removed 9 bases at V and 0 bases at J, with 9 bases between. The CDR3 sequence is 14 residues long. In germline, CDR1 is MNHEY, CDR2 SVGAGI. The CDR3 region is CASSRSSYNSPLHF. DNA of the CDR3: TGTGCCAGTAGTAGGAGCTCCTATAATTCACCCCTCCACTTT.

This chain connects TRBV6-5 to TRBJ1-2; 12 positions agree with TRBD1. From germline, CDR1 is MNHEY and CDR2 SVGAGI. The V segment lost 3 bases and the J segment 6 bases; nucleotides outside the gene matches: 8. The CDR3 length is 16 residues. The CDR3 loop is CASSYDPGQGADGYTF. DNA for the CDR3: TGTGCCAGCAGTTATGATCCGGGACAGGGGGCGGATGGCTACACCTTC.

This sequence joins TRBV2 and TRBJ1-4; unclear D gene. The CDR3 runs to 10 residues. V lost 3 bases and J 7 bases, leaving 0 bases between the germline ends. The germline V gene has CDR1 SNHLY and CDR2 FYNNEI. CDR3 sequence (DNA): TGTGCCAGCAGTGATGAAAAACTGTTTTTT. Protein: CASSDEKLFF.

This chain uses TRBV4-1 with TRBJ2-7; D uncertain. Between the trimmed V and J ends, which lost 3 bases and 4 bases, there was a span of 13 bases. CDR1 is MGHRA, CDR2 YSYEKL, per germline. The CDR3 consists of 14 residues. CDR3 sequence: CASSHYKFSYEQYF. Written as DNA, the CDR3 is TGCGCCAGCAGCCACTACAAGTTCTCTTACGAGCAGTACTTC.

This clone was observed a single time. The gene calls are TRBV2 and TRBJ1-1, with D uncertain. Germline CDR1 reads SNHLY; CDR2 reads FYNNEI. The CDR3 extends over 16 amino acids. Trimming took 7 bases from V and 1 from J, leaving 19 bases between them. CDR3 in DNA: TGTGCCAGCACCCCGATGGGTGTTTATTCGAACACTGAAGCTTTCTTT. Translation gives CASTPMGVYSNTEAFF.

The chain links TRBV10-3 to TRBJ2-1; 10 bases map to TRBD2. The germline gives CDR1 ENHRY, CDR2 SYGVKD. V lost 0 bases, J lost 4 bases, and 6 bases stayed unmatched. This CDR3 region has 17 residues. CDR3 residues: CAISESVAGGLYNEQFF. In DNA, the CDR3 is TGTGCCATCAGTGAGTCGGTAGCGGGGGGCCTATACAATGAGCAGTTCTTC.

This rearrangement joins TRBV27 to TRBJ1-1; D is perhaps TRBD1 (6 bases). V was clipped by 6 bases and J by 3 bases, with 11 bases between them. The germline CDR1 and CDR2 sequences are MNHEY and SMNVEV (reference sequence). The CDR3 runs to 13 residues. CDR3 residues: CASSLGGDTEAFF. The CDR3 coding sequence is TGTGCCAGCAGCCTAGGGGGGGACACTGAAGCTTTCTTT.

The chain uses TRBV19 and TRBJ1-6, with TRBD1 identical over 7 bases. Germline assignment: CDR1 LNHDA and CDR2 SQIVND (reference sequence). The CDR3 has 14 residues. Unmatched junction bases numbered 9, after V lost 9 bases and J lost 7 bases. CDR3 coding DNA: TGTGCCAGCACACGGGGACAGAAAAATTCACCCCTCCACTTT. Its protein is CASTRGQKNSPLHF.

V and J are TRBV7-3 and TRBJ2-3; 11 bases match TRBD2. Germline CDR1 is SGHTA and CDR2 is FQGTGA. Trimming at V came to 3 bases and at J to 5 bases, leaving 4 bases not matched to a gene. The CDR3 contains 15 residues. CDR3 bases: TGTGCCAGCAGCTTTAGCGGGGGGGCCTTAGATACGCAGTATTTT. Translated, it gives CASSFSGGALDTQYF.

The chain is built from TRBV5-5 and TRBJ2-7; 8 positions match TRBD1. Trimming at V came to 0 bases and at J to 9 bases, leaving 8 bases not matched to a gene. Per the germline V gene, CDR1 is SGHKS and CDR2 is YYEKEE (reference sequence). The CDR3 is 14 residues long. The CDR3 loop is CASSLVSDDRGQYF. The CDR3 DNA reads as TGTGCCAGCAGCTTGGTTTCGGACGACAGGGGGCAGTACTTC.

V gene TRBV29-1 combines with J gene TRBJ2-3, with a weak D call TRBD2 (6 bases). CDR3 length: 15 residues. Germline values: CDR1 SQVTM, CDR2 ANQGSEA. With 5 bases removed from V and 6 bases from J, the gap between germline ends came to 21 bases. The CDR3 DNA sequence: TGCAGCGTTCCGACTAGACTCTCTACATCTGATACGCAGTATTTT. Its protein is CSVPTRLSTSDTQYF.